Given below is one T cell receptor (beta chain) in context. What antigen it recognizes has not been identified. No base qualities exist here, and no much larger clone lies one base off it. This record belongs to a study of cytomegalovirus exposure and HLA in healthy donors (dated 2017 in TCRdb). Context from the whole study: According to an earlier analysis of several hundred of the donors, some 180 million T cells yielded 117 million unique TCR beta sequences and around 300 Gb of sequence data. Of the roughly 390 genotyped donors, approximately 83% fell in the genetic ancestry cluster associated with self-reported Caucasian donors. The number of donors typed differed by locus, with 629-630 for A, B, C, DRB1 and DQB1, around 560 for DQA1, 600 to 610 for DPA1, and 472 for DPB1. Both class I and class II loci were covered by HLA typing, at four-digit resolution. A handful of DR-DQ haplotypes were handled as single units for association and clustering because linkage in the cohort was strong. On average, over 200,000 unique TCR beta nucleotide sequences were sequenced per donor among a few hundred genotyped donors of the cohort, with roughly a sixth of those sequences being non-productive. In addition to the first cohort of 500 to 850 subjects, a separate validation cohort of approximately 130 different subjects was used. Donor age, sex, ethnicity and CMV serostatus were collected together with the repertoire data. A later genetic analysis used genome-wide SNP genotypes for about 60% of the roughly 670 donors, treating that subset as a discovery cohort. The study was designed to test whether signatures of past pathogen exposure could be identified by cataloging public T cell receptors. The study profiled the T cell repertoires of 666 subjects by immunosequencing and related them to cytomegalovirus serostatus. Approximately 330 gigabases of sequencing data and around 90 million unique TCR sequences made up an early release that covered approximately 620 HLA-typed donors. An earlier analysis of a few hundred of the donors applied high-throughput TCR beta sequencing to assess whether each TCR beta V gene segment acted as functional or pseudogenic. Rather than using new phenotypic data, the later analysis identified candidate immune exposures from TCR beta sequences and from how often those sequences occurred across donors. In a later analysis, previously published TCR beta repertoires from 550 to 700 donors were re-analyzed and high-resolution HLA genotyping was added so that TCR occurrence patterns could be studied. Every repertoire in the discovery cohort had been generated on one and the same sequencing platform. High-throughput TCR immunosequencing, statistical association of individual TCRs with disease status, and machine learning were combined to predict cytomegalovirus infection status.

Results the study describes overall, beyond this receptor: Across donors, most TCR sequences were observed very rarely, whereas some public TCRs were present in many individuals. Correlated functional status among segregating V segments might be attributable to linkage disequilibrium, but an unknown experimental factor could not be ruled out. The authors suggested that the approach could potentially be extended to other disease states and immunological phenotypes. In a later analysis, HLA-associated TCR beta chains were found to be more clonally expanded and to have lower generation probabilities than equally common non-associated chains. This cohort had only TCR beta chains sequenced, and the lack of alpha or paired-chain data limited which features could be detected. Roughly uniform sequencing depth across donors was assumed in presence/absence analyses, although this assumption may not hold. A further reported finding was that TCR beta sequences accurately predicted the HLA-A and HLA-B alleles for most subjects in the first cohort. V-gene and J-gene trimming of TCR beta chains was associated with a missense DCLRE1C variant in a later genetic analysis, and the association was replicated in an independent cohort. HLA typing was unavailable for some donors at each locus, so association tests used only the typed subset. In a later analysis, about 17,000 TCR beta sequences were associated with specific HLA alleles at a false discovery rate of 0.05. Broadly in line with IMGT annotations, most TCR beta V segments showed up in productive rearrangements about 87% or about 30% of the time in an earlier analysis of about 500 of the donors. CMV serostatus was the only immune exposure information available for the cohort. Several of the top co-occurrence clusters appeared to be linked to parvovirus B19, influenza, CMV and Epstein-Barr virus, according to a later analysis. The sequencing pipeline was judged likely to have produced a cluster of highly shared sequence variants as a technical artifact. A later analysis found that most CMV-associated TCR beta chains appeared HLA-restricted, with HLA associations seemingly driven largely by CMV exposure. In vitro tests confirmed that a few of the cytomegalovirus-associated TCR beta chains recognize cytomegalovirus antigens. A later analysis found that TCR association rates varied across HLA loci, with DRB1 alleles showing the most associated TCRs and HLA-C alleles the fewest. Because counts were too low, about 15 rarely observed V segments, including chromosome 9 orphons, were left out of the earlier analysis of 500 to 750 of the donors. The classifier was reported to diagnose cytomegalovirus status with high specificity and sensitivity in both the original cohort and the validation cohort. When HLA alleles, especially DR and DQ, strongly co-occurred, TCR associations were difficult to assign to individual alleles. The study gave a list of roughly 150 TCR beta chains associated with cytomegalovirus. Because the 87-base-pair reads could not distinguish some IMGT-functional V segments, including TRBV6-2 and TRBV6-3, those segments were excluded. Compared with the roughly 670-donor mean, donors in an Asian-associated ancestry cluster had fewer N-insertions in productive TCRs, according to a later genetic analysis.

Library generation was performed with the immunoSEQ multiplex PCR assay. For the multiplex PCR, a mixture combining 60 forward primers for TCR Vbeta segments and 13 reverse primers for TCR Jbeta segments was used. A multiplex PCR assay on genomic DNA amplified the CDR3 region of rearranged TCR beta genes. The amplified TCR beta libraries were sequenced on the Illumina HiSeq System as 87-base-pair reads. The study's processing was this. In a later analysis, some 80 million unique TCR beta chains were counted across the approximately 640 repertoires, and roughly 9.9 million of these chains were shared by at least two donors. Raw reads were error-corrected and collapsed into unique sequences with a nearest-neighbor algorithm that merged closely related sequences to remove PCR and sequencing errors. Alignment of CDR3 sequences to IMGT reference sequences was used to assign V, D and J gene segments. For a sequence to be retained, a match of at least six nucleotides to both a V gene segment and a J gene segment was required. A rearrangement counted as productive if the CDR3 had no stop codons and remained in frame with V and J, and every other rearrangement counted as non-productive. CDR3 was defined by IMGT convention, running from the second conserved V-encoded cysteine to the conserved J-encoded phenylalanine. The earlier analysis of about 590 of the donors excluded sequences that lacked an unambiguous match to a single V gene segment. An earlier analysis of fewer than 750 of the donors classified V segments as functional when productive rearrangements were above 56.7% and as segregating when the standard deviation between donors was above 5%. A statistical classification framework was built for diagnosing cytomegalovirus status from the catalog of TCR beta chain sequences. In a later analysis, TCR nucleotide sequences were compared against IMGT/GENE-DB human TR gene sequences so that V and J genes could be assigned. In a later analysis, CDR3 sequences and most-parsimonious VDJ recombination scenarios were assigned using the TCRdist pipeline. In a later analysis, each TCR beta chain was defined by its CDR3 amino acid sequence together with its V-gene family, and reads lacking a unique V-gene family were excluded. To address suspected cross-contamination and a sequencing artifact, a later analysis removed 550 to 750 highly shared, low-generation-probability nucleotide sequences. In a later analysis, a clonal expansion index was calculated for each public chain from normalized within-repertoire ranks of inferred template counts. In a later analysis, generation probabilities were computed with a VDJ recombination model fitted to out-of-frame rearrangements, and the resulting probabilities were checked against IGoR. A later analysis scored TCR-TCR, TCR-HLA and TCR-CMV co-occurrence with hypergeometric tests, applying a repertoire-size bias correction to TCR pairs. In a later analysis, false discovery rates were estimated by permuting HLA or CMV assignments 20 times. In a later analysis, co-occurring TCRs were grouped with DBSCAN, and TCRdist sequence similarity was added when clustering was performed within HLA-allele-positive subsets. For co-occurrence clustering, repertoires with fewer than 30,000 or more than 120,000 public chains were excluded, along with 4 to 6 repertoires with anomalous nucleotide sharing. Here the immuneACCESS table is served through TCRdb, limited to in-frame sequences with V and J called. Missing clones are a known gap in these copies; in checked studies unresolved V genes cover under half, and the rest lacks a known reason. The V and J calls and clone size come from that table; D and trimming were worked out from the DNA. This sample lists approximately 190,000 clones; around 83% were detected once. The top ten hold approximately 1.8% of the sample.

Trimming leaves V shorter by 0 bases and J shorter by 15 bases, with the junction holding 7 bases beyond the gene matches. CDR1 and CDR2, looked up from the germline V gene (reference sequence), are SEHNR and FQNEAQ. CDR3 length: 14 amino acids, cysteine to phenylalanine. Only CDR3 DNA remains: 42 bases, in frame from the first base. In total, 630 or so healthy bone marrow donors made up the cohort. Cohort members were all nominally healthy when sampled, although unrecorded immune exposures were likely present. The donor was CMV seropositive and was included in the group of almost 300 seropositive cohort members. Each donor provided a peripheral blood sample, and peripheral blood mononuclear cells were used for TCR beta sequencing. The Qiagen DNeasy Blood Extraction Kit was used to extract genomic DNA from the blood cell samples.

The receptor's source is a man between 40 and 49 years old in good health and CMV-seropositive. The chain joins TRBV7-9 to TRBJ2-1, with 11 bases in between that match TRBD2. The sequencing sample was made of PBMCs. This receptor has the CDR3 CASSLAATSGAPFF. The nucleotide sequence reads as follows: TGTGCCAGCAGCTTAGCCGCGACTAGCGGGGCTCCGTTCTTC.